The T cell receptor beta chain described here comes from a study of breast tumors, draining lymph nodes, adjacent tissues. Study observations and caveats: Tumors had less TCR diversity than lymph nodes, more than nontumor tissue.

TCRdb processed the multiplex PCR reads anew with MiXCR; each CDR3 protein has one entry. The profile shows 200,000 to 250,000 distinct CDR3 sequences, 32% of them singletons. Many counts were recorded for this clonotype. Antigen unknown. The lymph nodes were axillary draining lymph nodes from breast cancer patients. The source of this sequence is a female donor with breast cancer. Some clones in this sample may be carry-over from other donors' samples. The sequencing sample was made of axillary lymph node tissue.

CDR3 nucleotide sequence: TGTGCCAGCAGTTGGGGGGACGAGGAGCAGTACTTC. Translating gives CASSWGDEEQYF. This chain uses TRBV6-6 with TRBJ2-7; tentative D call: TRBD2 (6 bases). The CDR3 contains 12 residues. Germline loops: CDR1 MNHNY, CDR2 SVGAGI (reference sequence). Trimming stripped 4 bases from V and 7 bases from J, with 11 bases between.